This is a list of T cell receptor beta chains from one sample in a study of shared clonotypes between healthy human individuals. Here immunoSEQ multiplex PCR was the method, and the copy in TCRdb shows in-frame clones only, minus some. The table shows almost 700,000 clones, with about 91% occurring only once. Material for sequencing was naive CD8+ T cells sorted from blood. These receptors all come from a man aged 25-40 years in good health. CDR3s include the opening cysteine and the closing phenylalanine or tryptophan. The D gene is left open where the match is weak. A clone size is listed for some rows: how often the clone was seen (once, few, many), or a class if it is expanded.

abundance: NA; d_gene: TRBD1; v_gene: TRBV6-6; j_gene: TRBJ2-1; CDR3nt: TGTGCCAGCAGTTACACGACAGGGCTCTACAATGAGCAGTTCTTC; CDR3aa: CASSYTTGLYNEQFF
abundance: NA; d_gene: TRBD1; v_gene: TRBV13; j_gene: TRBJ1-3; CDR3nt: TGTGCCAGCAGCCACACAGGGGCGGGAGGAAACACCATATATTTT; CDR3aa: CASSHTGAGGNTIYF
abundance: NA; d_gene: NA; v_gene: TRBV2; j_gene: TRBJ2-7; CDR3nt: TGTGCCAGCAGTGGACACGAGCAGTACTTC; CDR3aa: CASSGHEQYF
abundance: NA; d_gene: NA; v_gene: TRBV12-5; j_gene: TRBJ2-7; CDR3nt: TGTGCTAGTGGTCCAACGTCCTACGAGCAGTACTTC; CDR3aa: CASGPTSYEQYF
abundance: NA; d_gene: TRBD2; v_gene: TRBV27; j_gene: TRBJ2-7; CDR3nt: TGTGCCAGCAGTCCCCTCCGGACTAGCGGGAGCGGCGAGCAGTACTTC; CDR3aa: CASSPLRTSGSGEQYF
abundance: NA; d_gene: TRBD1; v_gene: TRBV30; j_gene: TRBJ2-4; CDR3nt: TGTGCCTGGGCGCCGGGACAGGGAAACATTCAGTACTTC; CDR3aa: CAWAPGQGNIQYF
abundance: NA; d_gene: NA; v_gene: TRBV29-1; j_gene: TRBJ2-7; CDR3nt: TGCAGCGTTGCACGGGGCGGCGAGCAGTACTTC; CDR3aa: CSVARGGEQYF
abundance: NA; d_gene: NA; v_gene: TRBV7-3; j_gene: TRBJ2-5; CDR3nt: TGTGCCAGCAGCTTAAATGCCAGGGGGGCGGAGACCCAGTACTTC; CDR3aa: CASSLNARGAETQYF
abundance: NA; d_gene: TRBD1; v_gene: TRBV4-1; j_gene: TRBJ1-1; CDR3nt: TGCGCCAGCAGCGTACGGACAGGGACCACTGAAGCTTTCTTT; CDR3aa: CASSVRTGTTEAFF
abundance: NA; d_gene: NA; v_gene: TRBV7-6; j_gene: TRBJ2-7; CDR3nt: TGTGCCAGCAGCTTAGAACCGGGAAGAACCTACGAGCAGTACTTC; CDR3aa: CASSLEPGRTYEQYF
abundance: NA; d_gene: NA; v_gene: TRBV27; j_gene: TRBJ1-1; CDR3nt: TGTGCCAGCAGCAAATCCGGGACAAACACTGAAGCTTTCTTT; CDR3aa: CASSKSGTNTEAFF
abundance: NA; d_gene: NA; v_gene: TRBV9; j_gene: TRBJ2-2; CDR3nt: TGTGCCAGCAGCGACCCGCGGTCCTCCGGGGAGCTGTTTTTT; CDR3aa: CASSDPRSSGELFF
abundance: NA; d_gene: NA; v_gene: TRBV7-3; j_gene: TRBJ2-1; CDR3nt: TGTGCCAGCAGCCCCCAGGCTAGTGCCTACAATGAGCAGTTCTTC; CDR3aa: CASSPQASAYNEQFF
abundance: NA; d_gene: TRBD2; v_gene: TRBV27; j_gene: TRBJ2-7; CDR3nt: TGTGCCAGCAGTTGGCGGGGCAGCGGGACCTACGAGCAGTACTTC; CDR3aa: CASSWRGSGTYEQYF
abundance: NA; d_gene: NA; v_gene: TRBV30; j_gene: TRBJ2-5; CDR3nt: TGTGCCTGGTCCACCAGGGTTCTGGAGACCCAGTACTTC; CDR3aa: CAWSTRVLETQYF
abundance: once; d_gene: TRBD2; v_gene: TRBV30; j_gene: TRBJ2-7; CDR3nt: TGTGCCTATAAGGGGCGGGAGGTTTCCTACGAGCAGTACTTC; CDR3aa: CAYKGREVSYEQYF
abundance: NA; d_gene: NA; v_gene: TRBV9; j_gene: TRBJ2-7; CDR3nt: TGTGCCAGCAGCGAGAGGGGGACGACCTACGAGCAGTACTTC; CDR3aa: CASSERGTTYEQYF
abundance: NA; d_gene: TRBD1; v_gene: TRBV7-7; j_gene: TRBJ2-3; CDR3nt: TGTGCTAGCAGCTCCCAGGGGGATCCGGATACGCAGTATTTT; CDR3aa: CASSSQGDPDTQYF
abundance: once; d_gene: NA; v_gene: TRBV27; j_gene: TRBJ2-7; CDR3nt: TGTGCCAGCAGGGACAGGAGGGCCTACGAGCAGTACTTC; CDR3aa: CASRDRRAYEQYF
abundance: NA; d_gene: NA; v_gene: TRBV4-3; j_gene: TRBJ2-2; CDR3nt: TGCGCCAGCAGCCATAATCCGGGGAACACCGGGGAGCTGTTTTTT; CDR3aa: CASSHNPGNTGELFF
abundance: once; d_gene: TRBD2; v_gene: TRBV7-8; j_gene: TRBJ2-3; CDR3nt: TGTGCCAGCAGCCCCGGTTCAGCGGGAGAAGCAGATACGCAGTATTTT; CDR3aa: CASSPGSAGEADTQYF
abundance: NA; d_gene: NA; v_gene: TRBV11-2; j_gene: TRBJ2-7; CDR3nt: TGTGCCAGCAGCTGGGTGAGCGGATCCTACGAGCAGTACTTC; CDR3aa: CASSWVSGSYEQYF
abundance: NA; d_gene: NA; v_gene: TRBV4-1; j_gene: TRBJ2-7; CDR3nt: TGCGCCAGCAGCCAAGTGGGTCAGGGCTACGAGCAGTACTTC; CDR3aa: CASSQVGQGYEQYF
abundance: once; d_gene: NA; v_gene: TRBV29-1; j_gene: TRBJ2-7; CDR3nt: NA; CDR3aa: CSVAQGAEYF
abundance: NA; d_gene: NA; v_gene: TRBV9; j_gene: TRBJ2-7; CDR3nt: TGTGCCAGCAGCGTAGGGGCGGGATACGAGCAGTACTTC; CDR3aa: CASSVGAGYEQYF
abundance: NA; d_gene: TRBD2; v_gene: TRBV4-1; j_gene: TRBJ2-7; CDR3nt: TGCGCCAGCAGCCAAGAGGCTAGCGGGAGCTACGAGCAGTACTTC; CDR3aa: CASSQEASGSYEQYF
abundance: few; d_gene: NA; v_gene: TRBV30; j_gene: TRBJ2-2; CDR3nt: TGTGCCTGGAGTGGCGCCCAGGGTAGGGAGACCGGGGAGCTGTTTTTT; CDR3aa: CAWSGAQGRETGELFF
abundance: once; d_gene: TRBD2; v_gene: TRBV9; j_gene: TRBJ2-5; CDR3nt: TGTGCCAGCAGCCCCACGGGGGGGCTAGAGACCCAGTACTTC; CDR3aa: CASSPTGGLETQYF
abundance: NA; d_gene: TRBD2; v_gene: TRBV7-9; j_gene: TRBJ2-7; CDR3nt: TGTGCCAGCAGCACAGGGACTAGCTTCTACGAGCAGTACTTC; CDR3aa: CASSTGTSFYEQYF
abundance: NA; d_gene: NA; v_gene: TRBV7-9; j_gene: TRBJ1-1; CDR3nt: TGTGCCAGCAGCCTGGGTTACACTGAAGCTTTCTTT; CDR3aa: CASSLGYTEAFF
abundance: NA; d_gene: TRBD2; v_gene: TRBV27; j_gene: TRBJ2-2; CDR3nt: TGTGCCAGCAGCCTAGGACTACCGGGAGGACCCGGGGAGCTGTTTTTT; CDR3aa: CASSLGLPGGPGELFF
abundance: NA; d_gene: NA; v_gene: TRBV6-4; j_gene: TRBJ1-1; CDR3nt: TGTGCCAGCAGGAACAGGGAGGGCACTGAAGCTTTCTTT; CDR3aa: CASRNREGTEAFF
abundance: NA; d_gene: NA; v_gene: TRBV15; j_gene: TRBJ1-1; CDR3nt: TGTGCCACCAGCAGAGACAGGGTCTCTGAAGCTTTCTTT; CDR3aa: CATSRDRVSEAFF
abundance: NA; d_gene: NA; v_gene: TRBV7-9; j_gene: TRBJ2-5; CDR3nt: TGTGCCAGCAGCTTTATAGACGTTGAGACCCAGTACTTC; CDR3aa: CASSFIDVETQYF
abundance: NA; d_gene: NA; v_gene: TRBV6-5; j_gene: TRBJ1-1; CDR3nt: TGTGCCAGCAGTTACGTCGGAGGGAGAGGCACTGAAGCTTTCTTT; CDR3aa: CASSYVGGRGTEAFF
abundance: NA; d_gene: NA; v_gene: TRBV5-1; j_gene: TRBJ1-4; CDR3nt: TGCGCCAGCAGCTTGGTGAAAACCGGGAGAGAAGAAAAACTGTTTTTT; CDR3aa: CASSLVKTGREEKLFF
abundance: NA; d_gene: TRBD1; v_gene: TRBV7-9; j_gene: TRBJ1-5; CDR3nt: TGTGCCAGCAGCTTAAAGGGACAGGGAAATCAGCCCCAGCATTTT; CDR3aa: CASSLKGQGNQPQHF
abundance: NA; d_gene: NA; v_gene: TRBV6-5; j_gene: TRBJ2-2; CDR3nt: TGTGCCAGCAGTTATGGCGGGGCTTCGACCACCGGGGAGCTGTTTTTT; CDR3aa: CASSYGGASTTGELFF
abundance: NA; d_gene: NA; v_gene: TRBV28; j_gene: TRBJ2-7; CDR3nt: TGTGCCAGCAGTTTAGTTGGAAACTCCTACGAGCAGTACTTC; CDR3aa: CASSLVGNSYEQYF
abundance: once; d_gene: NA; v_gene: TRBV9; j_gene: TRBJ1-2; CDR3nt: TGTGCCAGCAGCGCTCGGGACGGCTACACCTTC; CDR3aa: CASSARDGYTF
abundance: NA; d_gene: TRBD2; v_gene: TRBV27; j_gene: TRBJ2-1; CDR3nt: TGTGCCAGCAGTTTAACTAGACTAGCGGGAGATCGGGAGCAGTTCTTC; CDR3aa: CASSLTRLAGDREQFF
abundance: once; d_gene: NA; v_gene: TRBV19; j_gene: TRBJ2-3; CDR3nt: TGTGCCAGTAGGGGAGGGGGCGAGACAGATACGCAGTATTTT; CDR3aa: CASRGGGETDTQYF
abundance: NA; d_gene: NA; v_gene: TRBV11-1; j_gene: TRBJ2-7; CDR3nt: TGTGCCAGCAGCTTACTACCGGGACCAAGGAACGAGCAGTACTTC; CDR3aa: CASSLLPGPRNEQYF
abundance: NA; d_gene: NA; v_gene: TRBV7-2; j_gene: TRBJ1-5; CDR3nt: TGTGCCAGCAGCTCCCTTAGAGAAAGCAATCAGCCCCAGCATTTT; CDR3aa: CASSSLRESNQPQHF
abundance: NA; d_gene: NA; v_gene: TRBV4-3; j_gene: TRBJ1-2; CDR3nt: TGCGCCAGCAGCCCCACAGGGACGACCGCAGCCTATGGCTACACCTTC; CDR3aa: CASSPTGTTAAYGYTF
abundance: NA; d_gene: TRBD2; v_gene: TRBV27; j_gene: TRBJ2-1; CDR3nt: TGTGCCAGCAGTTTATTTCTAGCGGGAGGCCAGGGTGAGCAGTTCTTC; CDR3aa: CASSLFLAGGQGEQFF
abundance: NA; d_gene: NA; v_gene: TRBV7-1; j_gene: TRBJ2-7; CDR3nt: TGTGCCAGCAGCTCACCTAGCACGGAGGGGTACGAGCAGTACTTC; CDR3aa: CASSSPSTEGYEQYF
abundance: NA; d_gene: TRBD2; v_gene: TRBV19; j_gene: TRBJ2-2; CDR3nt: TGTGCCAGTACAGCGACTAGCACTTTGGCCGGGGAGCTGTTTTTT; CDR3aa: CASTATSTLAGELFF
abundance: NA; d_gene: TRBD2; v_gene: TRBV7-9; j_gene: TRBJ2-4; CDR3nt: TGTGCCAGCAGCGAGTGGCTAGCGGGAGGAAAGAACATTCAGTACTTC; CDR3aa: CASSEWLAGGKNIQYF
abundance: NA; d_gene: NA; v_gene: TRBV5-1; j_gene: TRBJ2-5; CDR3nt: TGCGCCAGCAGCTTGGCCGGGACCGAAGAGACCCAGTACTTC; CDR3aa: CASSLAGTEETQYF
abundance: NA; d_gene: TRBD1; v_gene: TRBV7-9; j_gene: TRBJ2-5; CDR3nt: TGTGCCAGCAGCTTACTGGGGGACAGGGAGTTGCAGTACCAAGAGACCCAGTACTTC; CDR3aa: CASSLLGDRELQYQETQYF
abundance: NA; d_gene: NA; v_gene: TRBV5-1; j_gene: TRBJ1-4; CDR3nt: TGCGCCAGCAGCTACAGGGAAGGGGCCCTAGAAGATGAAAAACTGTTTTTT; CDR3aa: CASSYREGALEDEKLFF
abundance: few; d_gene: NA; v_gene: TRBV19; j_gene: TRBJ1-1; CDR3nt: TGTGCCAGTAGTATAGCCCCGGGGACTGAAGCTTTCTTT; CDR3aa: CASSIAPGTEAFF
abundance: few; d_gene: NA; v_gene: TRBV2; j_gene: TRBJ1-1; CDR3nt: TGTGCCAGCAGTACTAAAAACACTGAAGCTTTCTTT; CDR3aa: CASSTKNTEAFF
abundance: NA; d_gene: NA; v_gene: TRBV4-1; j_gene: TRBJ2-1; CDR3nt: TGCGCCAGCAGCCTCCTGGACAGTTCCTACAATGAGCAGTTCTTC; CDR3aa: CASSLLDSSYNEQFF
abundance: many; d_gene: NA; v_gene: TRBV21-1; j_gene: TRBJ2-2; CDR3nt: TGTGCCAGCAGCTTGTGGACTAGTCCCACCGGGGAGCTGTTTTTT; CDR3aa: CASSLWTSPTGELFF
abundance: NA; d_gene: TRBD1; v_gene: TRBV7-6; j_gene: TRBJ2-7; CDR3nt: TGTGCCAGCAGCTACGGGACAGGGAACGAGCAGTACTTC; CDR3aa: CASSYGTGNEQYF
abundance: NA; d_gene: NA; v_gene: TRBV7-9; j_gene: TRBJ2-7; CDR3nt: TGTGCCAGCAGCCAAAAGGGGGGGAGTGGTTCCTACGAGCAGTACTTC; CDR3aa: CASSQKGGSGSYEQYF